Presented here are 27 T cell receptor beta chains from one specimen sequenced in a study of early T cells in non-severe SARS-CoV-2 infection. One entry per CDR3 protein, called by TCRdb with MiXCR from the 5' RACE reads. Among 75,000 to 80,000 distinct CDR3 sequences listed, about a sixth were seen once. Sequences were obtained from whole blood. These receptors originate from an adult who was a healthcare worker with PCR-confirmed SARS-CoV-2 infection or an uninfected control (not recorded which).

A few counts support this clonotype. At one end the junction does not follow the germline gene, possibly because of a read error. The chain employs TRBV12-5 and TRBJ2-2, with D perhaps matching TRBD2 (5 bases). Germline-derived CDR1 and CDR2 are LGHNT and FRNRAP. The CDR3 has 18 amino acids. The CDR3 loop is CASGLPTGARGNSGELFF. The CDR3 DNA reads TGTGCTAGTGGTTTGCCTACTGGCGCCCGAGGGAACTCCGGGGAGCTGTTTTTT.

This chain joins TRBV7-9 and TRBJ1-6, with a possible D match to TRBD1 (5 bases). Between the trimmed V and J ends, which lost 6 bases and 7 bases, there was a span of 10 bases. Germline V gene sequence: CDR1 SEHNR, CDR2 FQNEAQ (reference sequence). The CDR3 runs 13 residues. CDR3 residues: CASRRGTNSPLHF. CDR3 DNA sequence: TGTGCCAGCAGGCGGGGGACGAATTCACCCCTCCACTTT.

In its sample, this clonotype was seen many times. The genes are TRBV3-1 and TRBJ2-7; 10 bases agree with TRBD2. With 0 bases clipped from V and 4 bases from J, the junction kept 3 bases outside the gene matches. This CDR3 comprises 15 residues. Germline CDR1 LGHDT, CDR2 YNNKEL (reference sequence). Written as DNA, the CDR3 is TGTGCCAGCAGCCAAGATCGGACTAGCGGATACGAGCAGTACTTC. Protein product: CASSQDRTSGYEQYF.

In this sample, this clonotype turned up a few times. The DNA of the CDR3 is TGTGCCAGCAGCTTAACCCACACGACGGCTAGCACAGATACGCAGTATTTT. The encoded protein is CASSLTHTTASTDTQYF. The chain combines TRBV7-3 with TRBJ2-3, with D unresolved. CDR1 and CDR2 (germline): SGHTA, FQGTGA. Trimming shortened V by 0 bases and J by 0 bases, and 13 bases separated the two germline ends. This CDR3 is built from 17 residues.

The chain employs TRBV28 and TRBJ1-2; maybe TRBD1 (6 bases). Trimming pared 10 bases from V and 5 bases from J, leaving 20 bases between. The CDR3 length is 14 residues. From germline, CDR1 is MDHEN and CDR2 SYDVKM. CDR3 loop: CATEGGLPAYGYTF. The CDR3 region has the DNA TGTGCCACCGAGGGGGGCCTCCCGGCGTATGGCTACACCTTC.

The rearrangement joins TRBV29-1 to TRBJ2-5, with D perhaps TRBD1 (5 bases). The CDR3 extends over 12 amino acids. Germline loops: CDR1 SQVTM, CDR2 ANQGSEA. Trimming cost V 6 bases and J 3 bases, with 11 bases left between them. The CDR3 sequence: CSVGHFEETQYF. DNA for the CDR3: TGCAGCGTAGGACATTTTGAAGAGACCCAGTACTTC.

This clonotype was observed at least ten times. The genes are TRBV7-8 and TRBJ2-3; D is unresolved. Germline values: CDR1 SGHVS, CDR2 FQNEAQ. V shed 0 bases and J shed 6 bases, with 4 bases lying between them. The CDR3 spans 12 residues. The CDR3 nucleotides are TGTGCCAGCAGCTTAGCAGTGGATACGCAGTATTTT. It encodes CASSLAVDTQYF.

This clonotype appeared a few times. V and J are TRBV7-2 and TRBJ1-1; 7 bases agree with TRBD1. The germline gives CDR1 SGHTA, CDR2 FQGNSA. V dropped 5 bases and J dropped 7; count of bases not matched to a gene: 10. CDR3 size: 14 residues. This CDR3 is CASSLVPGQYEAFF. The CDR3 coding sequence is TGTGCCAGCAGCCTAGTTCCGGGACAGTATGAAGCTTTCTTT.

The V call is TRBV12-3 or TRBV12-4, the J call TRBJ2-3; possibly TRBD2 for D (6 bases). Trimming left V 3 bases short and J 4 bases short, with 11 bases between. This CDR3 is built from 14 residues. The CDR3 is CASSFRTTADTQYF. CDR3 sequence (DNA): TGTGCCAGCAGTTTTCGGACTACCGCAGATACGCAGTATTTT.

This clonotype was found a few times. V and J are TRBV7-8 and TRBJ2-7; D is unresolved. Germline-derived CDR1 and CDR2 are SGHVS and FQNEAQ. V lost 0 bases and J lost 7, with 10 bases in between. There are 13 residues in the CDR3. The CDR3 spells CASSLAVLVEQYF. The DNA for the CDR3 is TGTGCCAGCAGCTTAGCGGTGTTGGTTGAGCAGTACTTC.

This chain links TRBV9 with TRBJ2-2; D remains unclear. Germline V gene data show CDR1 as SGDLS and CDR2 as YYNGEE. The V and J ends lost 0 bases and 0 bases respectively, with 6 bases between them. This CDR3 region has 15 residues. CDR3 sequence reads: CASSVVGTNTGELFF. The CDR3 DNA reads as TGTGCCAGCAGCGTAGTAGGGACGAACACCGGGGAGCTGTTTTTT.

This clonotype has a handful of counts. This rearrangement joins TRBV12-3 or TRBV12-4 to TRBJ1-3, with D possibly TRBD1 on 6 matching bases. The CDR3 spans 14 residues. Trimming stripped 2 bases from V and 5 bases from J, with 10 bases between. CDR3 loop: CASSLQGSRNTIYF. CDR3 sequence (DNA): TGTGCCAGCAGTTTACAGGGGTCCCGAAACACCATATATTTT.

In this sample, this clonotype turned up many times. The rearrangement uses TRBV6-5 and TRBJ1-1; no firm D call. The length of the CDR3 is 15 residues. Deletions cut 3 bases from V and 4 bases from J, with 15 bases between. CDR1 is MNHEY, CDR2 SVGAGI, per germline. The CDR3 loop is CASSYRRVDGTEAFF. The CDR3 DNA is TGTGCCAGCAGTTATCGCCGGGTTGATGGCACTGAAGCTTTCTTT.

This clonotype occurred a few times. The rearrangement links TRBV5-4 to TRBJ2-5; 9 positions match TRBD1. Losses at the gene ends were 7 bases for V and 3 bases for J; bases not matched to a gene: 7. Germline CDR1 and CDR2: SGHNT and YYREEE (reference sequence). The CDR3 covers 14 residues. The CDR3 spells CASAGTGLEETQYF. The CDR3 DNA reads TGTGCCAGCGCCGGGACAGGGTTAGAAGAGACCCAGTACTTC.

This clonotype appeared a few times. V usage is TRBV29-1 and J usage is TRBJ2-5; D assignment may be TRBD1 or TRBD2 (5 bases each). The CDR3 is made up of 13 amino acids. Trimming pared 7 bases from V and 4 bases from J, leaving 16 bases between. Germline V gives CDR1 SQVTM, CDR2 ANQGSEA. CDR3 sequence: CSAPLLRGETQYF. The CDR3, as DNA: TGCAGCGCCCCGCTTCTGAGGGGAGAGACCCAGTACTTC.

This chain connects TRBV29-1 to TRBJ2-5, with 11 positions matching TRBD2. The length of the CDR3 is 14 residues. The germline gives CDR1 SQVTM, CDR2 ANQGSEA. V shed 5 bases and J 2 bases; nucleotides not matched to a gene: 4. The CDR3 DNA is TGCAGCGTTCAGACTAGCGGGAAGCAAGAGACCCAGTACTTC. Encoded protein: CSVQTSGKQETQYF.

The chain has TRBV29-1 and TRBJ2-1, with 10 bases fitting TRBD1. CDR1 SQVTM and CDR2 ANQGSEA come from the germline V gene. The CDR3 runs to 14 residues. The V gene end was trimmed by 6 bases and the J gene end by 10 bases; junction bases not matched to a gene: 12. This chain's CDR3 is CSVLPGQGPPEQFF. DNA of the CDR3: TGCAGCGTCCTCCCGGGACAGGGGCCCCCAGAGCAGTTCTTC.

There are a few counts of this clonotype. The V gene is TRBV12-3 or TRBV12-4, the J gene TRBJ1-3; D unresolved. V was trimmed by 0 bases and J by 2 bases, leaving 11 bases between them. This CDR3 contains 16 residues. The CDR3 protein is CASSLAPWATGNTIYF. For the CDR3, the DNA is TGTGCCAGCAGTTTAGCACCATGGGCGACTGGAAACACCATATATTTT.

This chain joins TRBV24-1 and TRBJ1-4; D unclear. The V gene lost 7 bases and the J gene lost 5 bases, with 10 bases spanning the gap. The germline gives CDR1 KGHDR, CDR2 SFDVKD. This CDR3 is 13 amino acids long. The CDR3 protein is CATSSDLNEKLFF. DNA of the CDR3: TGTGCCACCAGCTCGGACCTGAATGAAAAACTGTTTTTT.

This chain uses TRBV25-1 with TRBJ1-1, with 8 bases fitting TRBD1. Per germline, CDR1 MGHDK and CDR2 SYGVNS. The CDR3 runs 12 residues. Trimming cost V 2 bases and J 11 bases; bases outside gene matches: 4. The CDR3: CASSEPQGAAFF. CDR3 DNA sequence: TGTGCCAGCAGTGAACCCCAGGGGGCCGCTTTCTTT. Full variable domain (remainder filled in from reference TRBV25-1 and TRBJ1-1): EADIYQTPRYLVIGTGKKITLECSQTMGHDKMYWYQQDPGMELHLIHYSYGVNSTEKGDLSSESTVSRIRTEHFPLTLESARPSHTSQYLCASSEPQGAAFFGQGTRLTVV.

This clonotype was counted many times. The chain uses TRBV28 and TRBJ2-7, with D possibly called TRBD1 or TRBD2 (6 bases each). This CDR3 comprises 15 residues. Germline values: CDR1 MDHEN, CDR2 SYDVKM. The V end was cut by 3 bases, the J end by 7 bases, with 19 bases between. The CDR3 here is CASSFRGVPVSEQYF. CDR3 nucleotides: TGTGCCAGCAGTTTTAGGGGGGTACCCGTTTCGGAGCAGTACTTC.

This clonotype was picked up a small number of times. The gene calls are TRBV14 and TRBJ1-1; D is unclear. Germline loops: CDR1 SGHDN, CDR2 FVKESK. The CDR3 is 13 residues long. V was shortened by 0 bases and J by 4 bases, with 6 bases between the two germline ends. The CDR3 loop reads CASSQDWVTEAFF. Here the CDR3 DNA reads TGTGCCAGCAGCCAAGATTGGGTCACTGAAGCTTTCTTT.

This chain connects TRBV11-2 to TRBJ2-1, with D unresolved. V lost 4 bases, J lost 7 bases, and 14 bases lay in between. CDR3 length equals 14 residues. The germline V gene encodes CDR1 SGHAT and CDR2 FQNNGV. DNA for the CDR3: TGTGCCAGCAGCTCCCCTCCTGGTGAAAATGAGCAGTTCTTC. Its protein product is CASSSPPGENEQFF.

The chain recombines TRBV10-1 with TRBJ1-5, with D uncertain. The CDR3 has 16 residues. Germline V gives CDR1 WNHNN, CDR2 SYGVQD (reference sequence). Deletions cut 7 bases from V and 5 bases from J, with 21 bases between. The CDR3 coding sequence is TGCGCCAGCATCACCCCCCAAAGGGCGGGCGATCAGCCCCAGCATTTT. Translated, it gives CASITPQRAGDQPQHF.

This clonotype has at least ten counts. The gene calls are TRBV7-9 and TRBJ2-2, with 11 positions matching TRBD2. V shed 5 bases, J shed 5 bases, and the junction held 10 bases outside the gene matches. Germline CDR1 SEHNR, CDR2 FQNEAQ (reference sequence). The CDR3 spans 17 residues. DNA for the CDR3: TGTGCCAGCAGCCCGCGGGGGCTAGCGGGAGGTACCGGGGAGCTGTTTTTT. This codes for CASSPRGLAGGTGELFF.

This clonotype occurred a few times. CDR3: CASSQQVSGSGNTIYF. In DNA, the CDR3 is TGCGCCAGCAGCCAACAGGTGTCTGGCTCTGGAAACACCATATATTTT. The gene calls are TRBV5-1 and TRBJ1-3, with D possibly TRBD1 on 5 matching bases. Germline loops: CDR1 SGHRS, CDR2 YFSETQ. CDR3 length equals 16 residues. V was trimmed by 4 bases and J by 0 bases, leaving 14 bases between them.

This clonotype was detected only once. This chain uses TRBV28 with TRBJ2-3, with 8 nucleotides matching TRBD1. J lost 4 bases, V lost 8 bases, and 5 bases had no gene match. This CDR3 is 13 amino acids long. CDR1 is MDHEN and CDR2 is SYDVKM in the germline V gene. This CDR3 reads CASLTGAPDTQYF. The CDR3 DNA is TGTGCCAGCCTGACAGGGGCGCCAGATACGCAGTATTTT.